The 6 T cell receptor beta chains listed next were all sequenced from one sample in a study of identical twins. A single record per CDR3 protein comes from TCRdb applying MiXCR to the 5' RACE reads. The table has around 490,000 distinct CDR3 sequences, about 13% seen once; the top ten hold approximately 0.9%. The same sample was also studied in work on yellow fever vaccine responses in identical twins.

Sequencing was done on a sample of CD4+ T cells sorted from blood. The receptor set was obtained from a woman aged 18-35 years in good health.

This clonotype was counted between two and nine times. This chain connects TRBV11-2 to TRBJ2-1, with TRBD1 identical over 8 bases. This CDR3 contains 15 residues. Germline lookup yields CDR1 SGHAT and CDR2 FQNNGV. The J segment lost 5 bases and the V segment lost 1 base, leaving 4 bases of the junction unmatched. The CDR3 DNA sequence: TGTGCCAGCAGCTTAGGTACGACAGGGGACAATGAGCAGTTCTTC. It is translated as CASSLGTTGDNEQFF.

The table lists this clonotype with a few counts. V usage is TRBV7-6 and J usage is TRBJ2-7; D uncertain. The CDR3 runs to 13 residues. Trimming removed 0 bases at V and 6 bases at J, with 9 bases between. Germline CDR1 SGHVS, CDR2 FNYEAQ. The CDR3 DNA reads TGTGCCAGCAGCTTAGCGGATCTAACCGAGCAGTACTTC. Protein: CASSLADLTEQYF. Variable domain in full (rest from reference TRBV7-6 and TRBJ2-7): GAGVSQSPRYKVTKRGQDVALRCDPISGHVSLYWYRQALGQGPEFLTYFNYEAQQDKSGLPNDRFSAERPEGSISTLTIQRTEQRDSAMYRCASSLADLTEQYFGPGTRLTVT.

The chain recombines TRBV7-8 with TRBJ1-2, with 8 nucleotides matching TRBD1. The CDR3 length is 13 residues. V lost 5 bases to trimming and J lost 3 bases; unmatched junction nucleotides: 2. Germline V gene lookup returns CDR1 SGHVS and CDR2 FQNEAQ. CDR3 DNA: TGTGCCAGCAGCAGGACAGGGCACTATGGCTACACCTTC. This encodes CASSRTGHYGYTF.

The chain couples TRBV20-1 to TRBJ2-7; no clear D. Trimming cost V 8 bases and J 1 base, with 12 bases left between them. The CDR3 sequence is 12 residues long. Germline loops: CDR1 DFQATT, CDR2 SNEGSKA (reference sequence). The CDR3 DNA is TGCAGTCCTTCATTGGATTCCTACGAGCAGTACTTC. Protein sequence: CSPSLDSYEQYF.

The CDR3 DNA reads TGTGCCAGCAGTAGGGACGTCTACGAGCAGTACTTC. Its protein product is CASSRDVYEQYF. This sequence joins TRBV12-3 or TRBV12-4 and TRBJ2-7; D tentatively fits TRBD1 or TRBD2 (5 bases each). The CDR3 is 12 residues long. V was shortened by 5 bases and J by 3 bases, with 8 bases between the two germline ends.

The J gene is TRBJ1-1, the V gene TRBV6-2 or TRBV6-3; a possible D gene is TRBD1 (5 bases). The CDR3 is 14 amino acids. Germline CDR1 and CDR2: MNHEY and SVGEGT. The V end lost 0 bases, the J end lost 3 bases, and 8 bases lay between the germline ends. The chain's CDR3 is CASSYSDIYTEAFF. CDR3 nucleotides: TGTGCCAGCAGTTACTCGGACATCTACACTGAAGCTTTCTTT.